This T cell receptor beta chain was sequenced during a study of identical twins. The CDR3 spans 11 residues. V lost 5 bases and J 8 bases, leaving 9 bases between the germline ends. The germline CDR1 and CDR2 sequences are LNHDA and SQIVND (reference sequence). This clonotype was recorded at least ten times. The antigen is unknown. General study findings and limits: The abundant beta clonotypes from cord blood had fewer insertions, and memory repertoires had none of this.

Unique molecular identifiers were present on the cDNA, which also gained a universal primer site by template switching. Each CDR3 protein is one row after TCRdb ran MiXCR on the 5' RACE reads. The data hold roughly 220,000 distinct CDR3 sequences, with 6.5% observed a single time. The sample was also reused in another study, on T cells expressing NK-cell markers. That report adds: Beta-chain profiling covered CD3+CD56+NKG2C+, CD3+CD56+NKG2C- and CD3+CD56-NKG2C+ sorted subsets. Sorting was limited to alpha-beta TCR-expressing T cells with an anti-gamma-delta TCR antibody in several experiments.

The sequence was obtained from a woman aged 18-29 years in good health. Material: CD8+ T cells sorted from blood. This chain uses TRBV19 with TRBJ1-1; D is undetermined. CDR3 protein: CASSFKVEAFF. Here the CDR3 DNA reads TGTGCCAGTAGTTTCAAGGTGGAAGCTTTCTTT.